These 10 T cell receptor beta chains originate from one sample sequenced in a study of spatial heterogeneity in lung cancer. Time point here: sample taken at primary tumor resection. The authors sequenced whole RNA from tumor, nontumor lung or frozen PBMC without sorting. Each CDR3 protein is one row after TCRdb ran MiXCR on the 5' RACE reads. The repertoire holds some 11,000 distinct CDR3 sequences, with over 6.5% as singletons. Sequenced material: PBMCs, taken at surgery. The source is a male donor with early-stage non-small cell lung cancer.

The chain carries TRBV28 and TRBJ2-1; 9 nucleotides match TRBD1. Germline CDR1 and CDR2: MDHEN and SYDVKM. With V trimmed by 5 bases and J by 6 bases, 8 bases remained unmatched. The CDR3 is 15 residues long. The CDR3 sequence is CASSPGAGQGNEQFF. The DNA for the CDR3 is TGTGCCAGCAGTCCAGGGGCGGGACAGGGCAATGAGCAGTTCTTC.

The chain has TRBV7-9 and TRBJ1-2; TRBD1 agrees at 9 bases. V was clipped by 3 bases and J by 4 bases; unmatched bases: 3. CDR3 length: 14 residues. CDR1 SEHNR and CDR2 FQNEAQ come from the germline V gene (reference sequence). The CDR3 sequence: CASSFEDRGYGYTF. The DNA of the CDR3 is TGTGCCAGCAGCTTCGAGGACAGGGGCTATGGCTACACCTTC.

Ten or more counts support this clonotype. V usage is TRBV2 and J usage is TRBJ2-6; the D gene could be TRBD1 or TRBD2 (6 bases each). The V end lost 3 bases, the J end lost 1 base, and 13 bases lay between the germline ends. The CDR3 is 17 residues long. Germline CDR1 SNHLY, CDR2 FYNNEI. The CDR3 here is CASSDGGTGSGANVLTF. The CDR3 DNA sequence: TGTGCCAGCAGTGACGGGGGCACAGGGTCTGGGGCCAACGTCCTGACTTTC.

This clonotype showed up just a few times. The chain links TRBV10-1 to TRBJ2-3, with TRBD2 as a possible D gene (6 bases). Trimming pared 8 bases from V and 4 bases from J, leaving 10 bases between. Germline-derived CDR1 and CDR2 are WNHNN and SYGVQD (reference sequence). CDR3 size: 12 residues. The CDR3 loop reads CASRGTADTQYF. In DNA, the CDR3 is TGCGCCAGCCGCGGGACTGCAGATACGCAGTATTTT.

Many counts were recorded for this clonotype. The gene calls are TRBV7-3 and TRBJ2-2; TRBD2 is a possible D gene (5 bases). The V and J ends lost 2 bases and 5 bases respectively, with 15 bases between them. This CDR3 contains 16 residues. Looked up from germline, CDR1 is SGHTA and CDR2 is FQGTGA. CDR3 loop: CASSLQAGYVTGELFF. The CDR3 bases are TGTGCCAGCAGCTTACAGGCGGGCTATGTTACCGGGGAGCTGTTTTTT.

This chain connects TRBV11-2 to TRBJ1-4; a weak D match, TRBD1 (6 bases). This CDR3 comprises 17 residues. The V and J ends lost 6 bases and 1 base respectively, with 18 bases between them. Germline CDR1 reads SGHAT; CDR2 reads FQNNGV. The CDR3, as DNA: TGTGCCAGCAGTCCTTCGGTGGGGGCCGGAACTAATGAAAAACTGTTTTTT. It yields the protein CASSPSVGAGTNEKLFF. The whole variable domain, remainder taken from reference TRBV11-2 and TRBJ1-4, is EAGVAQSPRYKIIEKRQSVAFWCNPISGHATLYWYQQILGQGPKLLIQFQNNGVVDDSQLPKDRFSAERLKGVDSTLKIQPAKLEDSAVYLCASSPSVGAGTNEKLFFGSGTQLSVL.

Sample share makes this clonotype medium-sized. The chain combines TRBV19 with TRBJ1-5; 10 nucleotides line up with TRBD1. Germline trimming cut 5 bases from V and 4 bases from J; bases unmatched to any gene: 5. Germline lookup yields CDR1 LNHDA and CDR2 SQIVND (reference sequence). This CDR3 comprises 15 residues. The CDR3 DNA reads TGTGCCAGTAGTCAACGGACAGGGGGGAATCAGCCCCAGCATTTT. Protein product: CASSQRTGGNQPQHF.

This clonotype was detected ten times or more. This chain links TRBV7-9 with TRBJ2-7, with TRBD1 identical over 8 bases. V was clipped by 6 bases and J by 6 bases; unmatched bases: 10. From germline, CDR1 is SEHNR and CDR2 FQNEAQ (reference sequence). This CDR3 spans 14 amino acids. In DNA form, the CDR3 reads TGTGCCAGCAGGCACCGGGACAGGCCGACCGAGCAGTACTTC. It codes for CASRHRDRPTEQYF.

The chain has TRBV4-1 and TRBJ2-1; TRBD2 aligns across 11 bases. This CDR3 has 16 residues. CDR1 is MGHRA, CDR2 YSYEKL, per germline. V lost 0 bases to trimming and J lost 3 bases; unmatched junction nucleotides: 1. CDR3 bases: TGCGCCAGCAGCCAAGAAGGGACTAGCGGCTACAATGAGCAGTTCTTC. Amino acids: CASSQEGTSGYNEQFF.

In this sample, this clonotype turned up a few times. The chain's CDR3 is CASSFLGSGDSPLHF. The CDR3 nucleotides are TGCGCCAGCAGCTTTCTGGGGTCAGGGGATTCACCCCTCCACTTT. The rearrangement uses TRBV5-1 and TRBJ1-6; tentatively, D is TRBD1 (6 bases). V was cut by 2 bases and J by 8 bases, with 14 bases left in between. CDR1 SGHRS and CDR2 YFSETQ come from the germline V gene. The CDR3 covers 15 residues.